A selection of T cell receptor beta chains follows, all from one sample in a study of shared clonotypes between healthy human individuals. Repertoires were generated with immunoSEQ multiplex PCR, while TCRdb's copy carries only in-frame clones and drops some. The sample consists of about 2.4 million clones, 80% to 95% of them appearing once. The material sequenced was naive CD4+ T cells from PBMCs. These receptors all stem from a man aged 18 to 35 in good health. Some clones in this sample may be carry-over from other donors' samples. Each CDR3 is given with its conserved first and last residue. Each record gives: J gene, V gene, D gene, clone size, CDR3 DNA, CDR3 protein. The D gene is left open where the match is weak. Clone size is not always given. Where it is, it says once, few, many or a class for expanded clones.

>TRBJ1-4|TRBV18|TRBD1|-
TGTGCCAGCTCGGGGCGCCCGTTGACAGGGTTAAATGAAAAACTGTTTTTT
CASSGRPLTGLNEKLFF
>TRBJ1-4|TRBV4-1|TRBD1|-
TGCGCCAGCAGCCGAATACAGGGGGAAAAACTGTTTTTT
CASSRIQGEKLFF
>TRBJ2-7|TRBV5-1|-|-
TGCGCCAGCAGCACGGCGGGGCCATCCTACGAGCAGTACTTC
CASSTAGPSYEQYF
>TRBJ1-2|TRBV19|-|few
TGTGCCAGCTCCCCCCAGGGTGCCCGGGACTATGGCTACACCTTC
CASSPQGARDYGYTF
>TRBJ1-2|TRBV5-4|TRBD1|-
TGTGCCAGCAGCTTTAGCACAGGGGGCGCCGGAAGCTATGGCTACACCTTC
CASSFSTGGAGSYGYTF
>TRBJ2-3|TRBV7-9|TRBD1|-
TGTGCCAGCAGCTCCACAGGGGGCGCAACAGATACGCAGTATTTT
CASSSTGGATDTQYF
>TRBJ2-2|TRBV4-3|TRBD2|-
TGCGCCAGCAGCCAAGTTAAGGGGGCGCGGGAGGGCACCGGGGAGCTGTTTTTT
CASSQVKGAREGTGELFF
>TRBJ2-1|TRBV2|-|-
TGTGCCAGCCTCACGAGCAGGCCAATAGACGATGAGCAGTTCTTC
CASLTSRPIDDEQFF
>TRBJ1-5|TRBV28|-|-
TGTGCCAGCAGAGCTTCAGGGCAGGGCCTGGGGATCCAGCATTTT
CASRASGQGLGIQHF
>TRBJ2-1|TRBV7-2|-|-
TGTGCCAGCAGCTCCGACCGACAAAGCAATGAGCAGTTCTTC
CASSSDRQSNEQFF
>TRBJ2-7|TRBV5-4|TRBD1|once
TGTGCCAGCAGCTCACCGGGACAGGGGTCCTACGAGCAGTACTTC
CASSSPGQGSYEQYF
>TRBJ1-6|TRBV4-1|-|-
TGCGCCAGCAGCCAAGACGACAGTTATTCACCCCTCCACTTT
CASSQDDSYSPLHF
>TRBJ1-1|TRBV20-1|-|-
TGCAGTGCTCGGCCCGGGTCTGAAGCTTTCTTT
CSARPGSEAFF
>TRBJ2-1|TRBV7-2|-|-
TGTGCCAGCAGCTTAATGCTGTCCGATGAGCAGTTCTTC
CASSLMLSDEQFF
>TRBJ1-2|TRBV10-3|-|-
TGTGCCATCAGCCCCGGGGGGGGGCTTAGTAACTATGGCTACACCTTC
CAISPGGGLSNYGYTF
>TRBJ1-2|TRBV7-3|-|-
TGTGCCAGCAGCCTGTCTGTGGGTGATGGCTACACCTTC
CASSLSVGDGYTF
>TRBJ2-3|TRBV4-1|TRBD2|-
TGCGCCAGCAGCCCGGGACTAGCGGACAACACAGATACGCAGTATTTT
CASSPGLADNTDTQYF
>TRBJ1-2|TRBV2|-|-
TGTGCCAGCAGTGAAGTACGTCAGAATGGCTACACCTTC
CASSEVRQNGYTF
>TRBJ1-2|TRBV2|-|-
TGTGCCAGCAGTGATGCAGTAAACTATGGCTACACCTTC
CASSDAVNYGYTF
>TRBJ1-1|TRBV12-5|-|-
TGTGCTAGTGGTCCGGGGAATTACGGCACTGAAGCTTTCTTT
CASGPGNYGTEAFF
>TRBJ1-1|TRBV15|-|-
TGTGCCACCAGCAGAGGGGGGACTGAAGCTTTCTTT
CATSRGGTEAFF
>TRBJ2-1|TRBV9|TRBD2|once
TGTGCCAGCATCGATCTCCCGGGACTAGTATTCACCTACAATGAGCAGTTCTTC
CASIDLPGLVFTYNEQFF
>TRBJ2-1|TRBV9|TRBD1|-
TGTGCCAGCAGCTCCTGGACCGGGACAGGGTGGTCAAATGAGCAGTTCTTC
CASSSWTGTGWSNEQFF
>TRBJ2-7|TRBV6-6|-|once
TGTGCCAGCAGCTCTTACGGCTCAAGCGTCTCCTACGAGCAGTACTTC
CASSSYGSSVSYEQYF
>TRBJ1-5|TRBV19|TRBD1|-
TGTGCCAGTAGTAGACAGGGGGCTTTACTGGATAAGGGTCAGCCCCAGCATTTT
CASSRQGALLDKGQPQHF
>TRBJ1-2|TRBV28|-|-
TGTGCCAGCAGCCCGCAGGGTAACTATGGCTACACCTTC
CASSPQGNYGYTF
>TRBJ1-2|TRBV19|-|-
TGTGCCAGTAGCCCCGCGTGGAGGGAGGGCTATGGCTACACCTTC
CASSPAWREGYGYTF
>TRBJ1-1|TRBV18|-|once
TGTGCCAGCTCACCTCGGTCGGCGGGGAGTGGGACTGAAGCTTTCTTT
CASSPRSAGSGTEAFF
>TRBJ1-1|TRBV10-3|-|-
TGTGCCGTAACCGTCGGGGGCCAGAACACTGAAGCTTTCTTT
CAVTVGGQNTEAFF
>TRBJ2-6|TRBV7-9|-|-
TGTGCCAGCAGCCCCACCTCCACCGCTGGGGCCAACGTCCTGACTTTC
CASSPTSTAGANVLTF